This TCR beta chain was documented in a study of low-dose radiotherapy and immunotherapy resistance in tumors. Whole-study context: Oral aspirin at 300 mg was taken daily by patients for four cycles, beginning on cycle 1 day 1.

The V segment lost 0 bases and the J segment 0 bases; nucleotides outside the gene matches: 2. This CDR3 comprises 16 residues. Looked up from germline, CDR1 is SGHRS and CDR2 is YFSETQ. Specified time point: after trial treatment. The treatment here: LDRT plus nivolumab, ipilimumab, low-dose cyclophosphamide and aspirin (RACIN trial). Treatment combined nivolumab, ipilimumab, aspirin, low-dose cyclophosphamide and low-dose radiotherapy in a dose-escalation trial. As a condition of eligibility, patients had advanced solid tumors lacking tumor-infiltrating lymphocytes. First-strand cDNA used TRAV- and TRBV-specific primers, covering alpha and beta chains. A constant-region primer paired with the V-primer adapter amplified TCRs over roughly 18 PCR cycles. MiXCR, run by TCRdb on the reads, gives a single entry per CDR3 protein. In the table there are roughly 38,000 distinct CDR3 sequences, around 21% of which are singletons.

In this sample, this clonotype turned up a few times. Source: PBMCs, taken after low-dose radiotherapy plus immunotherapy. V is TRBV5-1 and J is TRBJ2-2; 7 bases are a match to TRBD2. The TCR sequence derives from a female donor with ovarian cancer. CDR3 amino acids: CASSLGGLANTGELFF. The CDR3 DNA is TGCGCCAGCAGCTTGGGAGGACTAGCGAACACCGGGGAGCTGTTTTTT.